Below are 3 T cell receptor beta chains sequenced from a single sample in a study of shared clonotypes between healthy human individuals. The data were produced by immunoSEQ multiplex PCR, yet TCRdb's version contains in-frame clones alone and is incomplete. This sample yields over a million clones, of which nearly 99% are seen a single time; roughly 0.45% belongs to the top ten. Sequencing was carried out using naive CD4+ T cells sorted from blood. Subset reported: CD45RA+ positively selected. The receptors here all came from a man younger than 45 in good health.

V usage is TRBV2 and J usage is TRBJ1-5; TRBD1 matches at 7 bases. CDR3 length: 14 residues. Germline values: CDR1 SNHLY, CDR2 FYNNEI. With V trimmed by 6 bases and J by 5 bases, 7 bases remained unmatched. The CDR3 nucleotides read TGTGCCAGCAGCAGACAGGGCCGGGATCAGCCCCAGCATTTT. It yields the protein CASSRQGRDQPQHF. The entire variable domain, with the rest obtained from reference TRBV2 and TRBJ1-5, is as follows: EPEVTQTPSHQVTQMGQEVILRCVPISNHLYFYWYRQILGQKVEFLVSFYNNEISEKSEIFDDQFSVERPDGSNFTLKIRSTKLEDSAMYFCASSRQGRDQPQHFGDGTRLSIL.

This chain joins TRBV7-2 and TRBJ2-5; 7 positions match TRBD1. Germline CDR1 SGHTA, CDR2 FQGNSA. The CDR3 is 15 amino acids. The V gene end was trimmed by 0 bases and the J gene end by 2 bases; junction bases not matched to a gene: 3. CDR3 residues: CASSLASRGQETQYF. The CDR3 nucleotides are TGTGCCAGCAGCTTAGCGTCCAGGGGGCAAGAGACCCAGTACTTC.

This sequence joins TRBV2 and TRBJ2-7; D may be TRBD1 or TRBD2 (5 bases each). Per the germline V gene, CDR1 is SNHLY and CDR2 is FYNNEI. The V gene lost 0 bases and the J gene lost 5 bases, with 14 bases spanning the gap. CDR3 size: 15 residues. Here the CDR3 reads CASSEARGEGDEQYF. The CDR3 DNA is TGTGCCAGCAGTGAAGCGCGAGGGGAAGGGGACGAGCAGTACTTC.